A selection of T cell receptor beta chains follows, all from one sample in a study of CD4 T cells in relation to SARS-CoV-2 and coronaviruses. These receptors' targets are unknown. Assay: immunoSEQ multiplex PCR; the TCRdb copy retains only in-frame clones and omits some. The top ten hold about 15% of the sample, which has 25,000 to 35,000 clones, around three quarters seen once. What was sequenced was CD4+ T cells from PBMCs, cultured in vitro. All receptors derive from a human donor in good health. CDR3s include the opening cysteine and the closing phenylalanine or tryptophan. The D gene is left open where the match is weak. Size tells how often a clone was seen (once, few, many) or the class of an expanded clone, and some rows leave it out.

D: -; size: few; J: TRBJ1-1; V: TRBV14; DNA: TGTGCCAGCAGCCGTCATCTAGGGTTTAGGGAGGATGAAGCTTTCTTT; CDR3: CASSRHLGFREDEAFF
D: -; size: -; J: TRBJ2-3; V: TRBV5-1; DNA: TGCGCCAGCAGCGATGTTGCGGGCCGCACAGATACGCAGTATTTT; CDR3: CASSDVAGRTDTQYF
D: TRBD1; size: -; J: TRBJ1-1; V: TRBV5-1; DNA: TGCGCCAGCAGCAAGACGACAGGGACGGCTGAAGCTTTCTTT; CDR3: CASSKTTGTAEAFF
D: -; size: -; J: TRBJ2-2; V: TRBV5-4; DNA: TGTGCCAGCAGCTTGGGGGGGGTTTGGGACACCGGGGAGCTGTTTTTT; CDR3: CASSLGGVWDTGELFF
D: TRBD2; size: -; J: TRBJ2-7; V: TRBV5-1; DNA: TGCGCCAGCAGCTTCTATACGGGGGAGGGCTACGAGCAGTACTTC; CDR3: CASSFYTGEGYEQYF
D: -; size: -; J: TRBJ1-1; V: TRBV9; DNA: TGTGCCAGCAGCCCCCTATCAGGGGCTGAAGCTTTCTTT; CDR3: CASSPLSGAEAFF
D: -; size: -; J: TRBJ1-1; V: TRBV3-1/TRBV3-2; DNA: TGTGCCAGCAGCCAAGAAGGGGGACACCGTTCGACTTTCTTT; CDR3: CASSQEGGHRSTFF
D: -; size: -; J: TRBJ2-7; V: TRBV6-2/TRBV6-3; DNA: TGTGCCAGCAGTTATACCCCCTACGAGCAGTACTTC; CDR3: CASSYTPYEQYF
D: -; size: -; J: TRBJ1-6; V: TRBV6-5; DNA: TGTGCCAGCAGTTACTCGGGCGGGGGCAGGAATTCACCCCTCCACTTT; CDR3: CASSYSGGGRNSPLHF
D: TRBD1; size: -; J: TRBJ2-5; V: TRBV6-5; DNA: TGTGCCAGCAGTTACTCGGGACAGGGGGCCCCAGAGACCCAGTACTTC; CDR3: CASSYSGQGAPETQYF
D: -; size: -; J: TRBJ2-7; V: TRBV19; DNA: TGTGCCAGTAAGGGCTTCTACGAGCAGTACTTC; CDR3: CASKGFYEQYF
D: -; size: -; J: TRBJ1-5; V: TRBV5-6; DNA: TGTGCCAGCAGCACCAGCAATCAGCCCCAGCATTTT; CDR3: CASSTSNQPQHF
D: -; size: -; J: TRBJ2-2; V: TRBV28; DNA: TGTGCCAGCAGGCTCAGTCAGGGCGGCGGGGAGCTGTTTTTT; CDR3: CASRLSQGGGELFF
D: TRBD1; size: -; J: TRBJ1-4; V: TRBV5-4; DNA: TGTGCCAGCAGCAAAGGGACAGGGACAAGAGCTAATGAAAAACTGTTTTTT; CDR3: CASSKGTGTRANEKLFF
D: -; size: -; J: TRBJ1-4; V: TRBV19; DNA: TGTGCCAGTAGTATCGGAGGAGACTCAAAACTGTTTTTT; CDR3: CASSIGGDSKLFF
D: TRBD1; size: -; J: TRBJ2-3; V: TRBV10-2; DNA: TGCGCCAGCAGAAGGACAGGGGGAAGGCCAGATACGCAGTATTTT; CDR3: CASRRTGGRPDTQYF
D: -; size: -; J: TRBJ2-7; V: TRBV5-5; DNA: TGTGCCAGCAGCTTTGGGACAACTGGCTCCTACGAGCAGTACTTC; CDR3: CASSFGTTGSYEQYF
D: -; size: -; J: TRBJ1-1; V: TRBV5-8; DNA: TGTGCCAGCAGCTTGTGGGCAGGGACTGAAGCTTTCTTT; CDR3: CASSLWAGTEAFF
D: -; size: few; J: TRBJ1-1; V: TRBV19; DNA: TGTGCCAGTAGTATAGGGTTCGACACTGAAGCTTTCTTT; CDR3: CASSIGFDTEAFF
D: -; size: -; J: TRBJ2-1; V: TRBV6-2/TRBV6-3; DNA: TGTGCCAGCAGCAAGGGGGGGCTTAATGAGCAGTTCTTC; CDR3: CASSKGGLNEQFF
D: TRBD2; size: -; J: TRBJ2-5; V: TRBV2; DNA: TGTGCCATCCCGGGGGGTTGGCAAGAGACCCAGTACTTC; CDR3: CAIPGGWQETQYF
D: TRBD1; size: -; J: TRBJ1-2; V: TRBV5-5; DNA: TGTGCCAGCTTCAGGGGGCTTAGGGACTATGGCTACACCTTC; CDR3: CASFRGLRDYGYTF
D: -; size: -; J: TRBJ2-7; V: TRBV20-1; DNA: TGCAGTGCTAACCGACAATACGAGCAGTACTTC; CDR3: CSANRQYEQYF
D: -; size: -; J: TRBJ1-6; V: TRBV7-9; DNA: TGTGCCAGCAGCTCCCCCCCCGGGTCCCTCCACTTT; CDR3: CASSSPPGSLHF
D: TRBD1; size: -; J: TRBJ2-7; V: TRBV2; DNA: TGTGCCAGCAGGGTGGTGTTACAGGGGGGCAGCGAGCAGTACTTC; CDR3: CASRVVLQGGSEQYF
D: TRBD1; size: -; J: TRBJ2-5; V: TRBV11-2; DNA: TGTGCCAGCAGCCGGCCCACAGGGGACCGGACCCAGTACTTC; CDR3: CASSRPTGDRTQYF
D: -; size: -; J: TRBJ1-1; V: TRBV7-2; DNA: TGTGCCAGCAGCTTGCACGGCCAGGGTGTGGGGAACACTGAAGCTTTCTTT; CDR3: CASSLHGQGVGNTEAFF
D: -; size: -; J: TRBJ1-2; V: TRBV11-2; DNA: TGTGCCAGCAGCCCCAGGGCGGGGTGGGGCTACACCTTC; CDR3: CASSPRAGWGYTF
D: -; size: -; J: TRBJ1-6; V: TRBV18; DNA: TGTGCCAGCTCACCATCAGAATCCTATAATTCACCCCTCCACTTT; CDR3: CASSPSESYNSPLHF
D: -; size: -; J: TRBJ1-1; V: TRBV3-1/TRBV3-2; DNA: TGTGCCAGCAGCCAGGCAAACGGCCGCACTGAAGCTTTCTTT; CDR3: CASSQANGRTEAFF
D: TRBD2; size: -; J: TRBJ2-1; V: TRBV18; DNA: TGTGCCAGCTCACCCCGCGAGACGGGCGCGGGAGCTGGAAATGAGCAGTTCTTC; CDR3: CASSPRETGAGAGNEQFF
D: TRBD2; size: -; J: TRBJ2-5; V: TRBV12-5; DNA: TGTGCTAGTGGCCCCGGACTAGCGGGAAACCAAGAGACCCAGTACTTC; CDR3: CASGPGLAGNQETQYF
D: TRBD1; size: -; J: TRBJ2-7; V: TRBV19; DNA: TGTGCCAGTAGTGGAGGTTTCGGAGGACAGGGGACCTACGAGCAGTACTTC; CDR3: CASSGGFGGQGTYEQYF